Listed below are T cell receptor beta chains from one sample, sequenced in a study of shared clonotypes between healthy human individuals. Libraries were prepared by immunoSEQ multiplex PCR; TCRdb keeps only in-frame clonotypes and omits some of them. The table has about 100,000 clones, about 67% seen once. Source material: memory CD8+ T cells sorted from blood. The receptor set was obtained from a woman aged 25-40 years in good health. CDR3s include the opening cysteine and the closing phenylalanine or tryptophan. A D gene is named only where the DNA matches it firmly. A row's size may be missing; if present it is once, few, many or a size class.

TRBV28	.	.	TRBJ2-3	CASRLSSWWGDTDTQYF	TGTGCCAGCCGCCTGAGCTCATGGTGGGGCGACACAGATACGCAGTATTTT
TRBV2	.	.	TRBJ2-3	CASSEAGARTQYF	TGTGCCAGCAGTGAAGCGGGAGCCCGTACGCAGTATTTT
TRBV5-6	.	.	TRBJ2-5	CASSLAAIKTQYF	TGTGCCAGCAGCTTGGCGGCCATCAAGACCCAGTACTTC
TRBV13	.	.	TRBJ1-2	CASSLNDHGGGYGYTF	TGTGCCAGCAGCTTAAATGATCATGGGGGCGGCTATGGCTACACCTTC
TRBV4-2	.	TRBD2	TRBJ2-7	CASSPGLAGGERFVEQYF	TGTGCCAGCAGCCCGGGACTAGCGGGAGGGGAAAGGTTTGTGGAGCAGTACTTC
TRBV25-1	few	TRBD2	TRBJ2-3	CASSEVGGRGGDTQYF	TGTGCCAGCAGTGAAGTTGGCGGGAGGGGTGGAGATACGCAGTATTTT
TRBV28	.	.	TRBJ2-1	CASRRDKNYNEQFF	TGTGCCAGCAGGCGGGATAAAAACTACAATGAGCAGTTCTTC
TRBV29-1	once	.	TRBJ2-7	CSAAGQDPYEQYF	TGCAGCGCCGCAGGACAAGACCCCTACGAGCAGTACTTC
TRBV9	.	TRBD1	TRBJ1-2	CASSTYTGADSNYGYTF	TGTGCCAGCAGTACCTATACAGGGGCGGACTCTAACTATGGCTACACCTTC
TRBV11-1	.	TRBD2	TRBJ2-1	CASSLVGLAGHYNEQFF	TGTGCCAGCAGCTTAGTCGGGCTAGCGGGACACTACAATGAGCAGTTCTTC
TRBV10-2	.	TRBD1	TRBJ1-2	CASWPPRGHFGYTF	TGCGCCAGCTGGCCGCCCAGGGGGCATTTTGGCTACACCTTC
TRBV28	.	.	TRBJ2-2	CASSFEGTGELFF	TGTGCCAGCAGTTTCGAGGGAACCGGGGAGCTGTTTTTT
TRBV28	.	.	TRBJ1-2	CASRQRTEYGYTF	TGTGCCAGCAGGCAAAGGACAGAATATGGCTACACCTTC
TRBV6-5	few	.	TRBJ2-3	CASSSLAGDGTDTQYF	TGTGCCAGCAGTTCCCTGGCTGGGGACGGCACAGATACGCAGTATTTT
TRBV2	.	.	TRBJ1-2	CASRTTTALLNYGYTF	TGTGCCAGCAGGACAACGACAGCCCTGCTTAACTATGGCTACACCTTC
TRBV27	.	.	TRBJ1-5	CARGKLGTKLNQPQHF	TGTGCCAGGGGAAAACTCGGGACTAAACTTAATCAGCCCCAGCATTTT
TRBV10-3	.	TRBD1	TRBJ2-7	CAISRTGASYEQYF	TGTGCCATCAGCCGGACAGGGGCCTCCTACGAGCAGTACTTC
TRBV11-2	many	.	TRBJ1-1	CASSFVLGEGISEAFF	TGTGCCAGCAGCTTCGTCCTGGGGGAGGGCATCTCTGAAGCTTTCTTT
TRBV10-3	.	.	TRBJ2-7	CATWDGRPYEQYF	TGTGCCACCTGGGACGGCCGCCCATACGAGCAGTACTTC
TRBV28	.	TRBD1	TRBJ1-3	CASSFRDRALLAGNTIYF	TGTGCAAGCAGTTTTCGGGACAGGGCTTTATTAGCTGGAAACACCATATATTTT
TRBV6-5	many	TRBD2	TRBJ2-7	CASSLGLADYEQYF	TGTGCCAGCAGTCTTGGACTAGCAGATTACGAGCAGTACTTC
TRBV25-1	few	.	TRBJ2-3	CATSNTGANTDTQYF	TGTGCCACCTCCAATACCGGCGCCAATACAGATACGCAGTATTTT
TRBV5-4	.	.	TRBJ1-1	CAGHRGGKAFF	TGTGCCGGCCACCGCGGAGGCAAAGCTTTCTTT